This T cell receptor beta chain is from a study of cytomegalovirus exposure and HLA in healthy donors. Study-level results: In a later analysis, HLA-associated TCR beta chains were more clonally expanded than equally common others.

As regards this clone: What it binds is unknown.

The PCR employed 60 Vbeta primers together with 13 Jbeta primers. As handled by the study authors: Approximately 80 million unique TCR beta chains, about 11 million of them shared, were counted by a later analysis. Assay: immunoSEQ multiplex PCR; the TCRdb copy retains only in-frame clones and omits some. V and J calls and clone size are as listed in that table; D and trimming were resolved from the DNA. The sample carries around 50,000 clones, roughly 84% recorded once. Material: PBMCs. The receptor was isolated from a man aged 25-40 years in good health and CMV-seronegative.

CDR3 region: CASSRDSDSPLHF. CDR3 sequence (DNA): TGTGCCAGCAGTCGGGACAGCGATTCACCCCTCCACTTT. This sequence joins TRBV25-1 and TRBJ1-6; 7 bases agree with TRBD1. The CDR3 loop spans 13 amino acids. Germline V CDR1 and CDR2: MGHDK, SYGVNS. V lost 5 bases, J lost 8 bases, and 3 bases stayed unmatched.